A selection of T cell receptor beta chains follows, all from one sample in a study of neoadjuvant anti-PD-1 for oral cavity cancer. Sequencing was performed with immunoSEQ multiplex PCR; in TCRdb, only in-frame clones are kept and a portion is missing. Here the sample spans roughly 15,000 clones, around 64% being singletons. Specimen: PBMCs, collected before nivolumab (anti-PD-1) treatment. The receptors come from a person between 35 and 79 years old with oral cavity squamous cell carcinoma. Each CDR3 is given with its conserved first and last residue. Each record gives: clone size, V gene, J gene, D gene, CDR3 protein, CDR3 DNA. D genes are given only for firm matches. Clone size is stated in some rows and not others, as once, few, many or a class when expanded.

size: NA
V: TRBV5-1
J: TRBJ2-7
D: TRBD1
CDR3: CASSSDRGVYEQYF
DNA: TGCGCCAGCAGCTCGGACAGGGGCGTCTACGAGCAGTACTTC

size: NA
V: TRBV19
J: TRBJ2-5
D: TRBD2
CDR3: CARKSGSVPQETQYF
DNA: TGTGCCAGGAAGAGCGGGAGTGTCCCTCAAGAGACCCAGTACTTC

size: NA
V: TRBV2
J: TRBJ2-7
D: NA
CDR3: CASTEEVSSYEQYF
DNA: TGTGCCAGCACGGAGGAGGTAAGCTCCTACGAGCAGTACTTC

size: NA
V: TRBV9
J: TRBJ2-6
D: NA
CDR3: CASSPQGTGANVLTF
DNA: TGTGCCAGCAGCCCTCAGGGAACCGGGGCCAACGTCCTGACTTTC

size: NA
V: TRBV4-2
J: TRBJ2-1
D: TRBD2
CDR3: CASSQSLASGRDEQFF
DNA: TGTGCCAGCAGCCAAAGTTTGGCTAGCGGGAGAGATGAGCAGTTCTTC

size: NA
V: TRBV5-4
J: TRBJ2-5
D: TRBD1
CDR3: CASSLGQGVETQYF
DNA: TGTGCCAGCAGCCTAGGACAGGGCGTGGAGACCCAGTACTTC

size: NA
V: TRBV6-1
J: TRBJ2-7
D: NA
CDR3: CASRFLQDSYEQYF
DNA: TGTGCCAGCAGGTTTTTACAGGATTCCTACGAGCAGTACTTC

size: few
V: TRBV5-4
J: TRBJ2-7
D: NA
CDR3: CASSLGPLLGEQYF
DNA: TGTGCCAGCAGCTTGGGACCTCTACTCGGCGAGCAGTACTTC

size: few
V: TRBV29-1
J: TRBJ2-5
D: TRBD1
CDR3: CSVDPQGAETQYF
DNA: TGCAGCGTTGATCCGCAGGGGGCAGAGACCCAGTACTTC

size: NA
V: TRBV11-2
J: TRBJ2-1
D: TRBD1
CDR3: CASSTVQQGGKQFF
DNA: TGTGCCAGCAGCACGGTACAACAGGGGGGAAAGCAGTTCTTC

size: NA
V: TRBV5-4
J: TRBJ2-7
D: TRBD2
CDR3: CASSSPGLAGAGEQYF
DNA: TGTGCCAGCAGCTCCCCGGGACTAGCGGGAGCGGGGGAGCAGTACTTC